This record concerns one T cell receptor (beta chain) sequence. This specimen comes from a study of blood T cell repertoires in COVID-19. Study-wide context: Sites across the United States, Italy and Spain contributed samples from acute and convalescent COVID-19. Nucleic acid was either cDNA or gDNA, and it came from T cells, B-cell-depleted T cells, or PBMCs.

In the original analysis: Researchers report that nucleated cell counts were estimated from reference gene primer amplification. Profiled with immunoSEQ multiplex PCR; TCRdb holds only in-frame clones, not every one. V and J calls plus clone size are reproduced from that table; the DNA served to infer D and trimming. Of 250,000 to 350,000 clones listed, around 89% are singletons. CDR1 and CDR2 from the germline V gene are SGHTA and FQGTGA. The CDR3 extends over 15 amino acids. J was trimmed by 6 bases and V by 3 bases; bases with no gene match: 3. The V gene is TRBV7-3, the J gene TRBJ2-1, with 12 bases that match TRBD1. Sequencing input: peripheral blood. The source is a woman aged 55-69 years with acute or convalescent COVID-19. The CDR3 nucleotides are TGTGCCAGCAGCTTGGGACAGGGGGCGTTCAATGAGCAGTTCTTC. Translating gives CASSLGQGAFNEQFF.